One and the same sample provided the 20 T cell receptor beta chains below, sequenced in a study of cytomegalovirus exposure and HLA in healthy donors. The PCR was carried out with 60 Vbeta primers and 13 Jbeta primers. Profiled with immunoSEQ multiplex PCR; TCRdb holds only in-frame clones, not every one. Of 43,000 or so clones in the sample, around 64% were seen once. Sequencing was carried out using PBMCs. These receptors originate from a human donor in good health.

The gene calls are TRBV7-9 and TRBJ1-1; D is ambiguous. CDR1 is SEHNR, CDR2 FQNEAQ, per germline (reference sequence). Trimming removed 4 bases from V and 4 bases from J, with 10 bases in between. The CDR3 loop spans 13 amino acids. The CDR3 coding sequence is TGTGCCAGCAGCTCACAGAGTAGCACTGAAGCTTTCTTT. Translation gives CASSSQSSTEAFF.

The CDR3 reads CASSYFVRGGQPQHF. CDR3 bases: TGTGCCAGCAGTTACTTCGTCAGGGGTGGTCAGCCCCAGCATTTT. V and J are TRBV2 and TRBJ1-5; TRBD1 is a possible D gene (6 bases). This CDR3 comprises 15 residues. The germline V gene encodes CDR1 SNHLY and CDR2 FYNNEI. The germline V and J ends were trimmed by 5 bases and 6 bases, with 17 bases remaining between them.

The J gene is TRBJ1-2, the V gene TRBV6-5, with TRBD1 matching over 7 bases. Trimming took 6 bases from V and 4 from J; bases not matched to a gene: 5. Per the germline V gene, CDR1 is MNHEY and CDR2 is SVGAGI. The CDR3 is made up of 13 amino acids. The CDR3 reads CASRVQGTYGYTF. CDR3 DNA: TGTGCCAGCAGGGTACAGGGGACCTATGGCTACACCTTC.

The gene calls are TRBV11-2 and TRBJ2-7, with TRBD1 matching 12 bases. The germline V gene encodes CDR1 SGHAT and CDR2 FQNNGV. V lost 6 bases and J lost 5; bases outside the gene matches: 14. The CDR3 contains 17 residues. CDR3 protein: CASSSPGGQGAFNEQYF. The CDR3, as DNA: TGTGCCAGCAGTTCCCCGGGGGGACAGGGGGCATTCAACGAGCAGTACTTC. Filled out from reference TRBV11-2 and TRBJ2-7, the complete variable domain reads EAGVAQSPRYKIIEKRQSVAFWCNPISGHATLYWYQQILGQGPKLLIQFQNNGVVDDSQLPKDRFSAERLKGVDSTLKIQPAKLEDSAVYLCASSSPGGQGAFNEQYFGPGTRLTVT.

This rearrangement joins TRBV9 to TRBJ1-2; TRBD1 matches 8 bases. V shed 3 bases and J 8 bases; nucleotides not matched to a gene: 9. In germline, CDR1 is SGDLS, CDR2 YYNGEE. The CDR3 loop spans 14 amino acids. The CDR3 loop is CASSARQGWRGYTF. DNA of the CDR3: TGTGCCAGCAGCGCCCGACAGGGGTGGAGGGGCTACACCTTC.

The CDR3 DNA reads TGTGCCAGCAGCTCTACAGGGCTGGTCTATGGCTACACCTTC. Amino acids: CASSSTGLVYGYTF. The chain links TRBV7-9 to TRBJ1-2; the D gene is possibly TRBD1 (6 bases). Germline V gives CDR1 SEHNR, CDR2 FQNEAQ (reference sequence). The CDR3 sequence is 14 residues long. V was clipped by 4 bases and J by 4 bases, with 13 bases between them.

The genes are TRBV28 and TRBJ2-2; 7 bases fit TRBD1. In germline, CDR1 is MDHEN, CDR2 SYDVKM. The CDR3 extends over 13 amino acids. J lost 10 bases, V lost 5 bases, and 7 bases had no gene match. CDR3 sequence (DNA): TGTGCCAGCAGTCCGGGACAGTCGGAGGAGCTGTTTTTT. Its translation: CASSPGQSEELFF. Supplemented by reference TRBV28 and TRBJ2-2, the full variable domain reads DVKVTQSSRYLVKRTGEKVFLECVQDMDHENMFWYRQDPGLGLRLIYFSYDVKMKEKGDIPEGYSVSREKKERFSLILESASTNQTSMYLCASSPGQSEELFFGEGSRLTVL.

V and J are TRBV12-5 and TRBJ1-5, with 7 bases aligning to TRBD1. Germline values: CDR1 LGHNT, CDR2 FRNRAP. There are 17 residues in the CDR3. Trimming cost V 7 bases and J 0 bases; bases outside gene matches: 12. The CDR3 DNA follows: TGTGCTAGTGCCGACAGGGCGTTTTTGAATAGCAATCAGCCCCAGCATTTT. Amino acids: CASADRAFLNSNQPQHF.

The CDR3 sequence is CASIERGRETQYF. CDR3 nucleotides: TGTGCCAGCATCGAGAGGGGGCGCGAGACCCAGTACTTC. The chain has TRBV5-8 and TRBJ2-5; 7 bases agree with TRBD1. The CDR3 has 13 residues. Unmatched junction bases numbered 7, after V lost 6 bases and J lost 5 bases. Germline V CDR1 and CDR2: SGHTS, YDEGEE.

The chain links TRBV27 to TRBJ1-5; a possible D gene is TRBD1 (6 bases). The CDR3 spans 15 residues. Germline CDR1 and CDR2: MNHEY and SMNVEV (reference sequence). V was shortened by 5 bases and J by 5 bases, with 16 bases between the two germline ends. The CDR3 region is CASSPRHRADQPQHF. CDR3 DNA: TGTGCCAGCAGTCCCCGTCACAGGGCTGATCAGCCCCAGCATTTT.

The chain recombines TRBV4-3 with TRBJ2-2; tentative D call: TRBD2 (7 bases). Germline V gene data show CDR1 as LGHNA and CDR2 as YSLEER. V was shortened by 3 bases and J by 4 bases, with 9 bases between the two germline ends. The CDR3 spans 14 residues. The CDR3 region has the DNA TGCGCCAGCAGCCAGAGGGGGGGCACCGGGGAGCTGTTTTTT. As protein: CASSQRGGTGELFF.

The chain recombines TRBV5-1 with TRBJ1-4; 12 nucleotides agree with TRBD1. Looked up from germline, CDR1 is SGHRS and CDR2 is YFSETQ. The CDR3 contains 14 residues. V was clipped by 9 bases and J by 2 bases; unmatched bases: 2. CDR3 bases: TGCGCCACCGGGACAGGGGGCACTAATGAAAAACTGTTTTTT. Protein sequence: CATGTGGTNEKLFF. The full variable domain, its missing parts supplied by reference TRBV5-1 and TRBJ1-4, is KAGVTQTPRYLIKTRGQQVTLSCSPISGHRSVSWYQQTPGQGLQFLFEYFSETQRNKGNFPGRFSGRQFSNSRSEMNVSTLELGDSALYLCATGTGGTNEKLFFGSGTQLSVL.

The chain combines TRBV7-2 with TRBJ2-3, with D perhaps TRBD2 (5 bases). The CDR3 consists of 14 residues. The germline CDR1 and CDR2 sequences are SGHTA and FQGNSA. Trimming cost V 3 bases and J 2 bases, with 9 bases left between them. DNA for the CDR3: TGTGCCAGCAGCTTTGGTAGCGACACAGATACGCAGTATTTT. Its protein is CASSFGSDTDTQYF.

The chain is built from TRBV18 and TRBJ2-7; D is ambiguous. Trimming shortened V by 0 bases and J by 3 bases, and 9 bases separated the two germline ends. CDR1 and CDR2 (germline): KGHSH, LQKENI. CDR3 length equals 14 residues. This CDR3 is CASSPPGMIYEQYF. In DNA form, the CDR3 reads TGTGCCAGCTCACCACCCGGTATGATCTACGAGCAGTACTTC.

The chain couples TRBV7-2 to TRBJ2-3; 12 bases align to TRBD2. The CDR3 has 17 residues. CDR1 and CDR2 (germline): SGHTA, FQGNSA. Trimming took 5 bases from V and 6 from J; bases not matched to a gene: 12. The CDR3 sequence: CASSPRLAGAVEDTQYF. The CDR3 coding sequence is TGTGCCAGCAGCCCGCGACTAGCGGGAGCCGTGGAGGATACGCAGTATTTT. The whole variable domain, filled in from reference TRBV7-2 and TRBJ2-3, reads GAGVSQSPSNKVTEKGKDVELRCDPISGHTALYWYRQSLGQGLEFLIYFQGNSAPDKSGLPSDRFSAERTGGSVSTLTIQRTQQEDSAVYLCASSPRLAGAVEDTQYFGPGTRLTVL.

The chain combines TRBV4-1 with TRBJ2-3, with D perhaps TRBD1 (6 bases). CDR3 length equals 14 residues. V shed 5 bases and J shed 2 bases, with 11 bases lying between them. Germline assignment: CDR1 MGHRA and CDR2 YSYEKL. CDR3 DNA: TGCGCCAGCAGCTATAGACAGGCCACAGATACGCAGTATTTT. Translation: CASSYRQATDTQYF.

This clone was seen a handful of times. The chain links TRBV6-5 to TRBJ2-7; 8 bases agree with TRBD2. After removal of 6 bases from V and 0 bases from J, the junction contained 7 bases not matched to a gene. There are 15 residues in the CDR3. Germline V gene lookup returns CDR1 MNHEY and CDR2 SVGAGI. The DNA of the CDR3 is TGTGCCAGCAGCCTGCGGGGGGTCCTCTCCTACGAGCAGTACTTC. This encodes CASSLRGVLSYEQYF.

A single count supports this clone. This sequence joins TRBV19 and TRBJ2-7; the D is unclear. The germline gives CDR1 LNHDA, CDR2 SQIVND (reference sequence). Between the trimmed V and J ends, which lost 10 bases and 6 bases, there was a span of 19 bases. CDR3 length: 13 residues. CDR3 DNA sequence: TGTGCCACCAACCCTATCGGTTCCCCCGAGCAGTACTTC. Protein: CATNPIGSPEQYF. The variable domain in full, completed from reference TRBV19 and TRBJ2-7, reads DGGITQSPKYLFRKEGQNVTLSCEQNLNHDAMYWYRQDPGQGLRLIYYSQIVNDFQKGDIAEGYSVSREKKESFPLTVTSAQKNPTAFYLCATNPIGSPEQYFGPGTRLTVT.

This clone was detected once. For the CDR3, the DNA is TGTGCCAGCAGCCCCCAGGTAGGAGTAGCGGGGCTGCCAGTGTACTTC. Translation: CASSPQVGVAGLPVYF. V usage is TRBV9 and J usage is TRBJ2-7; 8 positions match TRBD2. Trimming took 4 bases from V and 12 from J; bases not matched to a gene: 21. The CDR3 is 16 residues long. CDR1 is SGDLS, CDR2 YYNGEE, per germline. The variable domain in full, completed from reference TRBV9 and TRBJ2-7, reads DSGVTQTPKHLITATGQRVTLRCSPRSGDLSVYWYQQSLDQGLQFLIQYYNGEERAKGNILERFSAQQFPDLHSELNLSSLELGDSALYFCASSPQVGVAGLPVYFGPGTRLTVT.

V usage is TRBV19 and J usage is TRBJ1-6, with a weak D call TRBD1 (6 bases). The germline V gene encodes CDR1 LNHDA and CDR2 SQIVND (reference sequence). The CDR3 runs 14 residues. V lost 1 base to trimming and J lost 8 bases, with 9 bases between them. This CDR3 reads CASSIVGGDSPLHF. In nucleotides, the CDR3 is TGTGCCAGTAGTATAGTAGGGGGAGATTCACCCCTCCACTTT.